This T cell receptor beta chain stems from a study of blood T cell repertoires in COVID-19 (dated by TCRdb to the early 2020s). In terms of the full investigation: Samples covering the acute and convalescent phases of COVID-19 were provided by collaborators in the United States, Italy and Spain. The material from the prospective study consisted of cDNA or gDNA derived from T cells, B-cell-depleted T cells, or PBMCs. The dataset comprised deeply sampled blood TCRbeta repertoires from subjects exposed to, actively infected with, or recovered from COVID-19. The repertoires were released in a freely available public database intended as a resource for research on the immune response to SARS-CoV-2. The samples were drawn from two sources: the first 160 participants of the ongoing ImmuneRACE study, and over 950 subjects contributed by 6 global collaborators. Sample metadata almost always included a de-identified subject ID, COVID-19 status, age in years and sex. Where available, HLA class I and class II types were obtained from metadata supplied by the sample provider rather than from assay-based typing. What the research found in general, with its limitations: The amount of clinical and demographic metadata varied by source and participant and was provided uncurated.

TCRbeta CDR3 regions were amplified from genomic DNA by means of the immunoSEQ Assay, a bias-controlled multiplex PCR. The authors' pipeline ran thus. The number of nucleated cells in each sample was estimated from the amplification of reference gene primers within the assay. To quantify the absolute abundance of each unique TCRbeta CDR3 rearrangement, sequence reads were collapsed and filtered. For each sample, productive Simpson clonality was calculated as the square root of Simpson's diversity index across productive rearrangements. TCRdb provides this immuneACCESS table in a form limited to in-frame rearrangements. Some clones are lacking; in checked studies, under half of them reflect an unresolved V gene, and why the rest are absent is not known. The V and J calls and clone size were taken over from that table, and D and trimming were inferred from the DNA. The sample records about 83,000 clones, around 90% of which are singletons. Of the sample, over 5% is held by the ten largest clones.

Collaborating institutions collected whole blood in K2EDTA tubes following their own protocols. Collaborator samples were shipped for TCRbeta analysis as frozen whole blood, isolated PBMCs, or DNA extracted from either sample type. Regarding this clone: Its antigen target is currently unknown. Base-call qualities are not available, and no considerably larger clone is one nucleotide away.

Deletion took 1 base off V and 6 bases off J, with a span of 9 bases between the germline ends. Taken from the germline V gene (reference sequence), the CDR1 and CDR2 loops are LNHDA and SQIVND. Taken from cysteine to phenylalanine, the CDR3 has 13 residues. Only the CDR3 region is kept as DNA, spanning 39 bases read in frame from base 1. The V and J segments used are TRBV19 and TRBJ1-2, with the identity of the D gene unclear. The sequencing sample was made of peripheral blood. The TCR originated in a man aged 55 to 70 with acute or convalescent COVID-19. The sequenced DNA: TGTGCCAGTAGTATAGTTGGAGTGGATGGCTACACCTTC. Its amino acids are CASSIVGVDGYTF. Joined to the reference TRBV19 and TRBJ1-2 proteins, this CDR3 gives the full variable domain: DGGITQSPKYLFRKEGQNVTLSCEQNLNHDAMYWYRQDPGQGLRLIYYSQIVNDFQKGDIAEGYSVSREKKESFPLTVTSAQKNPTAFYLCASSIVGVDGYTFGSGTRLTVV.